The clone carrying this TCR beta chain was observed at least ten times. The V gene's germline CDR1 is MNHEY and CDR2 SMNVEV (reference sequence). V gave up 4 bases and J gave up 3 bases, with 18 bases separating them. The CDR3 length is 17 residues. Treatment: PENTA 11 planned treatment interruption arm or continuous ART arm. This sample was taken from a study of HIV-infected children after antiretroviral therapy interruption. The TCR library was built from RNA with a 3' RACE protocol and unique molecular identifiers. MiXCR was run by TCRdb on the 3' RACE reads, yielding one entry per CDR3 protein. The data show tens of thousands of distinct CDR3 sequences, approximately 4% seen once.

The sequence was obtained from a pool of human donors with HIV. Specimen: CD45RA+ CD4+ T cells from PBMCs, pooled from several time points, collected from a donor given antiretroviral therapy, either interrupted or continuous. Specified subset: naive CD4+ CD45RA+ CD45RO- T cells. The chain recombines TRBV27 with TRBJ2-2, with a possible D match to TRBD2 (6 bases). CDR3 sequence (DNA): TGTGCCAGCAGTTCCGCCGCGGGAAGGGTCGACACCGGGGAGCTGTTTTTT. Translating it yields CASSSAAGRVDTGELFF.